This T cell receptor beta chain is from a study of shared clonotypes between healthy human individuals. CD4+ cell separation produced CD45RA+ naive and CD45RA-negative memory subsets. Trimming cost V 3 bases and J 4 bases; bases outside gene matches: 5. The CDR3 contains 16 residues. From germline, CDR1 is SGHRS and CDR2 YFSETQ. Method: immunoSEQ multiplex PCR; TCRdb's copy keeps in-frame clones and lacks some. The table shows 2 million to 3 million clones, with approximately 94% occurring only once. V and J are TRBV5-1 and TRBJ1-3; TRBD1 matches 12 bases. Sequenced: naive CD4+ T cells sorted from blood. Described subset: CD45RA+ positively selected. The source of this sequence is a man younger than 35 in good health. This CDR3 is CASSWGTGGSGNTIYF. Here the CDR3 DNA reads TGCGCCAGCAGCTGGGGGACAGGGGGCTCAGGAAACACCATATATTTT.